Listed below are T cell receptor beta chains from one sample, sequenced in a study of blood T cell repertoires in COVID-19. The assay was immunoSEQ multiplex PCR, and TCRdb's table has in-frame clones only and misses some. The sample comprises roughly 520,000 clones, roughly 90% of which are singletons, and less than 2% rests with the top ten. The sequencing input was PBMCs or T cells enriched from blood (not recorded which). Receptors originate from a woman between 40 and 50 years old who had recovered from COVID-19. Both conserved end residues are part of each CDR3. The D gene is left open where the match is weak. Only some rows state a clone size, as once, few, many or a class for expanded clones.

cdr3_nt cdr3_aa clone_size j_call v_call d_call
TGTGCCAGCAGCGTAGAGGGACAGGGCTCTGAAGCTTTCTTT CASSVEGQGSEAFF - TRBJ1-1 TRBV9 TRBD1
TGTGCCAGCAGCGACGGGACAGGGGACTATGGCTACACCTTC CASSDGTGDYGYTF - TRBJ1-2 TRBV5-4 TRBD1
TGTGCCACCAGTGACTCGGGGACAGGGGTAAATCAGCCCCAGCATTTT CATSDSGTGVNQPQHF - TRBJ1-5 TRBV24-1 TRBD1
TGTGCCAGTAGCCGACAGATTCAAGAGACCCAGTACTTC CASSRQIQETQYF - TRBJ2-5 TRBV19 -
TGCGCCAGCAGCCTACTGGGACACTACTCTGGAAACACCATATATTTT CASSLLGHYSGNTIYF - TRBJ1-3 TRBV4-3 -
TGTGCCACCCATAGCGGGAGGGGTTGGAATGAGCAGTTCTTC CATHSGRGWNEQFF once TRBJ2-1 TRBV11-3 TRBD2
TGTGCCAGTAGTATTTTAGCGGGGGAAATCGTCACTGAAGCTTTCTTT CASSILAGEIVTEAFF - TRBJ1-1 TRBV19 -
TGTGCCAGCAGCACAGGGGGCCACTACGAGCAGTACTTC CASSTGGHYEQYF - TRBJ2-7 TRBV12-3/TRBV12-4 TRBD1
TGCGCCAGCAGTGAGTCGAATATATTCCCTATGGACTATGGCTACACCTTC CASSESNIFPMDYGYTF - TRBJ1-2 TRBV10-1 -
TGTGCCAGCAGTTTACGGGGTTATGCTGAAGCTTTCTTT CASSLRGYAEAFF - TRBJ1-1 TRBV12-3/TRBV12-4 -
TGTGCCAGCAGTTTATTGTGGGGCCTGGAGACCCAGTACTTC CASSLLWGLETQYF - TRBJ2-5 TRBV27 -
TGCGCCAGTTCCTTTGGACAGGGGGGGGCCTACGAGCAGTACTTC CASSFGQGGAYEQYF - TRBJ2-7 TRBV4-3 TRBD1
TGCGCCAGCCGCGAAAATCAGGGGCCCCCCGCGGACACTGAAGCTTTCTTT CASRENQGPPADTEAFF - TRBJ1-1 TRBV5-1 -
TGTGCCAGCAGCTCCGGACCTCTTGGGACTAGCGGGAGGGCCTACGAGCAGTACTTC CASSSGPLGTSGRAYEQYF - TRBJ2-7 TRBV7-2 TRBD2
TGTGCCAGCAGGTCCGGGGAAGAGACCCAGTACTTC CASRSGEETQYF - TRBJ2-5 TRBV12-3/TRBV12-4 -
TGTGCCAGCAGTGATCCGGGACAGGGACTCCAGCCCCAGCATTTT CASSDPGQGLQPQHF - TRBJ1-5 TRBV6-1 TRBD1
TGTGCCAGCAGCGTACAGGGGGTGGGTGAAAAACTGTTTTTT CASSVQGVGEKLFF - TRBJ1-4 TRBV7-2 TRBD1
TGTGCCAGCAGCTTAGAGGACAGGGCATGGGAGACCCAGTACTTC CASSLEDRAWETQYF - TRBJ2-5 TRBV11-2 TRBD1
TGTGCCAGCAGCCCAGTACGGGGCGGGGAGCTGTTTTTT CASSPVRGGELFF - TRBJ2-2 TRBV7-9 -
TGCGCCAGCAGCTTCAGTCTAGCGGGGAAGACAGATACGCAGTATTTT CASSFSLAGKTDTQYF - TRBJ2-3 TRBV5-1 TRBD2
TGTGCCAGCAGTTACTCCAAGAGAGAGACCCAGTACTTC CASSYSKRETQYF - TRBJ2-5 TRBV6-6 -
TGTGCCAGCAGTTCTCTAGCGGGGACGGGCAATGAGCAGTTCTTC CASSSLAGTGNEQFF - TRBJ2-1 TRBV6-2/TRBV6-3 TRBD2
TGCGCCAGCAGCCAAGAGGAGACAGGGGGCGCCTTTGGCTACACCTTC CASSQEETGGAFGYTF few TRBJ1-2 TRBV4-1 TRBD1
TGCGCCAGCAGCCGAGGACTAGCGGGAGGCCACGAGCAGTACTTC CASSRGLAGGHEQYF - TRBJ2-7 TRBV5-1 TRBD2
TGTGCCAGCAGTCTTTACCCGGACAGGCCCATCGGGGAGCTGTTTTTT CASSLYPDRPIGELFF - TRBJ2-2 TRBV2 TRBD1
TGTGCCACCAGCAGAGATAGAGCAACTAGTACTTACGAGCAGTACTTC CATSRDRATSTYEQYF - TRBJ2-7 TRBV15 -
TGTGCTAGCTCACAACGGGAGGGGGAGACCCAGTACTTC CASSQREGETQYF - TRBJ2-5 TRBV12-5 TRBD2
TGTGCCAGCAGCGTAGATGGGGGGGACTACAATGAGCAGTTCTTC CASSVDGGDYNEQFF - TRBJ2-1 TRBV9 TRBD2
TGTGCCATCACTGATGGAGGGACTAGCGGAAACAATGAGCAGTTCTTC CAITDGGTSGNNEQFF - TRBJ2-1 TRBV10-3 TRBD2
TGTGCCAGCAGCTTGGGGGGATCGACAGATACGCAGTATTTT CASSLGGSTDTQYF - TRBJ2-3 TRBV11-3 -
TGTGCCAGCAGCGAGGGACTCCCTGAGGCAAATACGCAGTATTTT CASSEGLPEANTQYF - TRBJ2-3 TRBV5-6 -
TGTGCCAGGGGGCAGGGGGTTACTGGGGCCAACGTCCTGACTTTC CARGQGVTGANVLTF once TRBJ2-6 TRBV5-8 TRBD1
TGTGCCAGCAGTTGGACAGGGCCAGATACGCAGTATTTT CASSWTGPDTQYF - TRBJ2-3 TRBV6-2/TRBV6-3 TRBD1
TGTGCCAGCAGCGACATCATCAATCAGCCCCAGCATTTT CASSDIINQPQHF - TRBJ1-5 TRBV6-2/TRBV6-3 -
TGCGCCAGCAGCCAAGATCAGGGACAGGGATCCTACAATGAGCAGTTCTTC CASSQDQGQGSYNEQFF - TRBJ2-1 TRBV4-1 TRBD1
TGTGCCAGCAGCTTAGATGCAGGGGCTGAAGCTTTCTTT CASSLDAGAEAFF once TRBJ1-1 TRBV7-9 -
TGTGCCATCAATAATGGCGGGAGGTATTACGAGCAGTACTTC CAINNGGRYYEQYF - TRBJ2-7 TRBV10-3 TRBD2
TGTGCCAGTACCTGGACAGGGGACGTCAATCAGCCCCAGCATTTT CASTWTGDVNQPQHF - TRBJ1-5 TRBV19 TRBD1
TGTGCCAGCAGTTTACGACAGGCGCGGTACGAGCAGTACTTC CASSLRQARYEQYF - TRBJ2-7 TRBV27 -
TGTGCCGCGAGTCAGGAGAGGGTTGGTACGCAGTATTTT CAASQERVGTQYF - TRBJ2-3 TRBV19 -
TGTGCCAGCAGCCTCACTAGCGGGAGGTCCTACGAGCAGTACTTC CASSLTSGRSYEQYF - TRBJ2-7 TRBV6-5 TRBD2
TGTGCCACCAGCAGAGCGAAGGGACAGGGTTTCTACGAGCAGTACTTC CATSRAKGQGFYEQYF once TRBJ2-7 TRBV15 TRBD1
TGTGCCAGCAGCGCGGGAGGGCTCTACAATGAGCAGTTCTTC CASSAGGLYNEQFF - TRBJ2-1 TRBV3-1/TRBV3-2 TRBD2
TGCGCCAGCAGCCCTGACAGGGCTGGAAACACCATATATTTT CASSPDRAGNTIYF few TRBJ1-3 TRBV5-1 TRBD1
TGTGCCAGCAGCTTGCTCGGGGAACAGCTCACAGATACGCAGTATTTT CASSLLGEQLTDTQYF - TRBJ2-3 TRBV5-4 -